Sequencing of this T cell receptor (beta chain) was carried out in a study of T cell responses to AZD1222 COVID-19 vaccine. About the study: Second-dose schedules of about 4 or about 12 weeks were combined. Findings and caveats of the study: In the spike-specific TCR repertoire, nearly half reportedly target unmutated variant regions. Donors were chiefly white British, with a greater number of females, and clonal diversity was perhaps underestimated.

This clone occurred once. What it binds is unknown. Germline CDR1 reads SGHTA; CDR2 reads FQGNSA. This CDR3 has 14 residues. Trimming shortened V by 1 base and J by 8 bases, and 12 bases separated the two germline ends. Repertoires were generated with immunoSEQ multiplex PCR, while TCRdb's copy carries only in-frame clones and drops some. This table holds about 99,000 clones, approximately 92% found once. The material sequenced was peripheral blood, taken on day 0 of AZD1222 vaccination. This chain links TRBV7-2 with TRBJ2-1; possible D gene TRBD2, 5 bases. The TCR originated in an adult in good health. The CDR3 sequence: CASSLEYGEYEQFF. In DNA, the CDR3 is TGTGCCAGCAGCTTAGAATACGGGGAGTATGAGCAGTTCTTC.